Below are 20 T cell receptor beta chains sequenced from a single sample in a study of CD8 T cells in ankylosing spondylitis. Each CDR3 protein is one row after TCRdb ran MiXCR on the 5' RACE reads. The sample has more than 150,000 distinct CDR3 sequences; roughly 13% are singletons. Sequencing used blood, either unsorted or a sorted T cell fraction (not recorded which). The origin of the receptors is a male donor with ankylosing spondylitis or in good health (not recorded which).

In its sample, this clonotype was seen a few times. The J gene is TRBJ2-1, the V gene TRBV3-1, with 8 bases fitting TRBD2. In germline, CDR1 is LGHDT, CDR2 YNNKEL (reference sequence). J lost 9 bases, V lost 0 bases, and 10 bases had no gene match. This CDR3 contains 16 residues. The CDR3 DNA follows: TGTGCCAGCAGCCAAGATAAAGGACTAGCTTGGCGTGAGCAGTTCTTC. It translates to CASSQDKGLAWREQFF.

The chain joins TRBV29-1 to TRBJ2-7, with 8 bases matching TRBD1. J gave up 3 bases and V 7 bases, and 8 bases lay outside the gene matches. This CDR3 has 13 amino acids. Germline V lookup: CDR1 SQVTM, CDR2 ANQGSEA. The DNA for the CDR3 is TGCAGCGCCCGGACCGGACAGGGCTACGAGCAGTACTTC. Its translation: CSARTGQGYEQYF.

In this sample, this clonotype turned up many times. V is TRBV4-1 and J is TRBJ1-2; D possibly corresponds to TRBD1 (6 bases). V was cut by 6 bases and J by 6 bases, with 14 bases left in between. Germline lookup yields CDR1 MGHRA and CDR2 YSYEKL. The CDR3 has 13 residues. CDR3: CASSRGQNHGYTF. The CDR3 DNA is TGCGCCAGCAGTCGGGGACAAAACCATGGCTACACCTTC.

This clonotype has a handful of counts. This chain joins TRBV27 and TRBJ1-1, with 11 bases lining up with TRBD1. CDR3 length: 15 amino acids. Germline V lookup: CDR1 MNHEY, CDR2 SMNVEV (reference sequence). With V trimmed by 2 bases and J by 5 bases, 4 bases remained unmatched. The CDR3 loop reads CASSLGTGGKTEAFF. The CDR3 coding sequence is TGTGCCAGCAGTTTAGGGACAGGGGGAAAAACTGAAGCTTTCTTT.

This clonotype was detected many times. This chain connects TRBV5-1 to TRBJ2-5; TRBD1 matches 8 bases. From germline, CDR1 is SGHRS and CDR2 YFSETQ. The CDR3 totals 15 residues. V lost 4 bases to trimming and J lost 5 bases; unmatched junction nucleotides: 10. CDR3 residues: CASSTGQGGPETQYF. The CDR3 DNA sequence: TGCGCCAGCAGCACAGGACAGGGTGGGCCGGAGACCCAGTACTTC. Full variable domain (rest looked up from reference TRBV5-1 and TRBJ2-5): KAGVTQTPRYLIKTRGQQVTLSCSPISGHRSVSWYQQTPGQGLQFLFEYFSETQRNKGNFPGRFSGRQFSNSRSEMNVSTLELGDSALYLCASSTGQGGPETQYFGPGTRLLVL.

This clonotype has just a few counts. This chain connects TRBV18 to TRBJ2-2; no firm D call. The CDR3 spans 15 residues. Germline assignment: CDR1 KGHSH and CDR2 LQKENI. V lost 2 bases and J lost 0, with 7 bases in between. The CDR3 region is CASSPETANTGELFF. The CDR3 bases are TGTGCCAGCTCACCAGAAACAGCGAACACCGGGGAGCTGTTTTTT.

The V and J genes are TRBV19 and TRBJ2-1; D may be TRBD1 or TRBD2 (5 bases each). Per germline, CDR1 LNHDA and CDR2 SQIVND (reference sequence). This CDR3 has 15 amino acids. Trimming removed 3 bases from V and 2 bases from J, with 11 bases in between. The CDR3 sequence is CASSMIGGTYNEQFF. CDR3 in DNA: TGTGCCAGTAGTATGATTGGGGGTACCTACAATGAGCAGTTCTTC.

This clonotype was seen only a few times. The chain has TRBV12-3 or TRBV12-4 and TRBJ2-1, with a weak D call TRBD2 (6 bases). The CDR3 loop spans 14 amino acids. V lost 7 bases and J lost 7, with 17 bases in between. CDR3 region: CASTVGGSGNEQFF. CDR3 nucleotide sequence: TGTGCCAGCACCGTTGGCGGTAGCGGAAATGAGCAGTTCTTC.

The chain links TRBV19 to TRBJ2-7; perhaps TRBD1 as D (5 bases). This CDR3 is built from 14 residues. Trimming pared 6 bases from V and 2 bases from J, leaving 14 bases between. Germline V gives CDR1 LNHDA, CDR2 SQIVND (reference sequence). CDR3 sequence (DNA): TGTGCCAGTAGCGCAGCCAGGGTCCCCTACGAGCAGTACTTC. Its protein is CASSAARVPYEQYF. Complete variable domain (other parts from reference TRBV19 and TRBJ2-7): DGGITQSPKYLFRKEGQNVTLSCEQNLNHDAMYWYRQDPGQGLRLIYYSQIVNDFQKGDIAEGYSVSREKKESFPLTVTSAQKNPTAFYLCASSAARVPYEQYFGPGTRLTVT.

This clonotype was recorded a few times. This chain uses TRBV5-1 with TRBJ2-7; the D gene is possibly TRBD1 (5 bases). The CDR3 runs 12 residues. V shed 1 base and J shed 5 bases, with 7 bases lying between them. Germline CDR1 and CDR2: SGHRS and YFSETQ. The CDR3 is CASSLIGDEQYF. The CDR3 bases are TGCGCCAGCAGCTTGATAGGGGACGAGCAGTACTTC. The variable domain in full, completed from reference TRBV5-1 and TRBJ2-7, reads KAGVTQTPRYLIKTRGQQVTLSCSPISGHRSVSWYQQTPGQGLQFLFEYFSETQRNKGNFPGRFSGRQFSNSRSEMNVSTLELGDSALYLCASSLIGDEQYFGPGTRLTVT.

This sequence joins TRBV7-9 and TRBJ1-1; no clear D. V gave up 3 bases and J gave up 2 bases, with 13 bases separating them. Germline CDR1 reads SEHNR; CDR2 reads FQNEAQ (reference sequence). CDR3 length: 15 residues. Written as DNA, the CDR3 is TGTGCCAGCAGCTTTAGTGAAAGACCCAACACTGAAGCTTTCTTT. It specifies CASSFSERPNTEAFF.

CDR3 amino acids: CASSQDRDNGYTF. The DNA of the CDR3 is TGCGCCAGCAGCCAAGATCGAGATAACGGCTACACCTTC. The chain links TRBV4-1 to TRBJ1-2; D is ambiguous. V was pared by 0 bases and J by 8 bases, with 10 bases between. Per the germline V gene, CDR1 is MGHRA and CDR2 is YSYEKL. The CDR3 is 13 residues long.

The gene calls are TRBV7-6 and TRBJ2-3, with D perhaps TRBD1 or TRBD2 (5 bases each). The germline V gene encodes CDR1 SGHVS and CDR2 FNYEAQ. The CDR3 covers 13 residues. V was pared by 6 bases and J by 6 bases, with 13 bases between. The CDR3 is CASRLGWGDTQYF. DNA of the CDR3: TGTGCCAGCAGGTTGGGCTGGGGGGATACGCAGTATTTT.

The chain carries TRBV6-1 and TRBJ1-2, with D possibly TRBD1 on 5 matching bases. This CDR3 region has 15 residues. V lost 1 base, J lost 5 bases, and 14 bases lay in between. CDR1 and CDR2 from the germline V gene are MNHNS and SASEGT. The CDR3 DNA reads as TGTGCCAGCAGTGAAGATGGAACAGGAGGATATGGCTACACCTTC. Translated: CASSEDGTGGYGYTF.

In its sample, this clonotype was seen a few times. J is TRBJ2-7 and V is TRBV4-2; D remains ambiguous. Trimming took off 0 bases at V and 2 bases at J, with 8 bases between the two ends. CDR1 is LGHNA, CDR2 YNFKEQ, per germline. This CDR3 is built from 14 residues. The CDR3 DNA reads as TGTGCCAGCAGCCAAGACGCTGGCACCTACGAGCAGTACTTC. Its protein product is CASSQDAGTYEQYF.

V and J are TRBV6-4 and TRBJ1-2; D perhaps matches TRBD1 (6 bases). Deletions cut 8 bases from V and 2 bases from J, with 15 bases between. The germline CDR1 and CDR2 sequences are MRHNA and SNTAGT. CDR3 size: 14 residues. In nucleotides, the CDR3 is TGTGCCAGCGGACGGGGGCACGGCAACTATGGCTACACCTTC. Protein sequence: CASGRGHGNYGYTF.

This clonotype has just a few counts. CDR3 nucleotide sequence: TGCGCCAGCAGCGCGGGGACTAGCGGCCAAGAGACCCAGTACTTC. The encoded protein is CASSAGTSGQETQYF. J is TRBJ2-5 and V is TRBV5-1; 11 nucleotides line up with TRBD2. The CDR3 is made up of 15 amino acids. CDR1 and CDR2 from the germline V gene are SGHRS and YFSETQ. Trimming cost V 4 bases and J 1 base; bases outside gene matches: 3.

On this clonotype: At one end the junction does not follow the germline gene, possibly because of a read error. The chain links TRBV5-1 to TRBJ1-1; D unresolved. The germline V gene has CDR1 SGHRS and CDR2 YFSETQ. There are 11 residues in the CDR3. CDR3 bases: TGCGCCAGCAGTTGGAACTCTGAAGCTTTCTTT. Protein product: CASSWNSEAFF.

This CDR3 reads CASSLRDRETQYF. The CDR3 DNA reads TGTGCCAGCTCACTGAGGGACCGGGAGACCCAGTACTTC. The chain has TRBV18 and TRBJ2-5, with D perhaps assigned TRBD1 or TRBD2 (5 bases each). CDR1 KGHSH and CDR2 LQKENI come from the germline V gene. This CDR3 has 13 residues. Trimming shortened V by 4 bases and J by 5 bases, and 11 bases separated the two germline ends.

The V call is TRBV13, the J call TRBJ2-1; 12 nucleotides line up with TRBD2. With V trimmed by 7 bases and J by 4 bases, 11 bases remained unmatched. Germline V gene sequence: CDR1 PRHDT, CDR2 FYEKMQ (reference sequence). The length of the CDR3 is 17 residues. This chain's CDR3 is CASTLAGGPFSYNEQFF. The CDR3 DNA follows: TGTGCCAGCACTCTAGCGGGAGGGCCGTTTAGTTACAATGAGCAGTTCTTC.